One sample yielded the 20 T cell receptor beta chains listed below, sequenced in a study of Ad26.COV2.S vaccination and SARS-CoV-2 variants listed by TCRdb under 2021. The library was built by means of the immunoSEQ multiplex PCR assay. The immuneACCESS repertoire file appears here via TCRdb, limited to in-frame rearrangements. These files lack a portion of the clones; in checked studies, under half of the deficit traces to unresolved V genes, and the cause of the others is not known. The sample includes approximately 450,000 clones, with roughly 90% observed a single time. The ten largest clones take up 12% of the sample. This specimen's treatment or condition label, per the study, means: approximately 18 received Ad26.COV2.S at low or high dose, single or two shots; about 5 received placebo; per-sample allocation not given. Repertoires of vaccine and placebo recipients were sequenced from samples collected on day 63 after the first injection.

The sample here was peripheral blood, taken in a trial of Ad26.COV2.S vaccine versus placebo. The receptor source for this set is a person aged 18-60 years who received the Ad26.COV2.S COVID-19 vaccine or a placebo.

This clone occurred once. J is TRBJ1-5 and V is TRBV28, with 11 bases aligning to TRBD1. This CDR3 is built from 15 residues. Per the germline V gene, CDR1 is MDHEN and CDR2 is SYDVKM. V lost 3 bases to trimming and J lost 5 bases; unmatched junction nucleotides: 3. This CDR3 is CASSLGTGGHQPQHF. The CDR3 DNA follows: TGTGCCAGCAGTTTGGGGACAGGGGGTCATCAGCCCCAGCATTTT.

Worth noting for this clone: One end of the junction fails to match germline, which may point to a read error. The chain has TRBV7-7 and TRBJ2-1; 8 nucleotides match TRBD2. CDR1 and CDR2 (germline): SSHAT, FNYEAQ (reference sequence). The CDR3 has 16 amino acids. The CDR3 spells CASSSDSGKSYNEQFF. Written as DNA, the CDR3 is TGTGCTAGCAGCTCCGATAGCGGGAAGTCATACAATGAGCAGTTCTTC.

The chain couples TRBV7-9 to TRBJ2-7; D possibly matches TRBD1 or TRBD2 (6 bases each). The CDR3 totals 14 residues. Per the germline V gene, CDR1 is SEHNR and CDR2 is FQNEAQ (reference sequence). V shed 3 bases and J shed 1 base, with 10 bases lying between them. The CDR3 sequence: CASSLAGTSYEQYF. The CDR3 nucleotides are TGTGCCAGCAGCTTGGCGGGGACATCCTACGAGCAGTACTTC.

V gene TRBV11-3 combines with J gene TRBJ1-2, with 8 positions matching TRBD1. The CDR3 consists of 15 residues. The J segment lost 1 base and the V segment lost 5 bases, leaving 6 bases of the junction unmatched. Germline CDR1 is SGHNT and CDR2 is YENEEA. CDR3 protein: CASSPTDRVNYGYTF. For the CDR3, the DNA is TGTGCCAGCAGCCCTACGGACAGGGTTAACTATGGCTACACCTTC.

The chain is built from TRBV4-1 and TRBJ2-1; 14 positions match TRBD2. The CDR3 totals 21 residues. V was pared by 0 bases and J by 0 bases, with 10 bases of the junction left unmatched. Germline lookup yields CDR1 MGHRA and CDR2 YSYEKL. CDR3 coding DNA: TGCGCCAGCAGCCAAGAAGAGACTAGCGGGAGGGTTCTGAGCTCCTACAATGAGCAGTTCTTC. Its translation is CASSQEETSGRVLSSYNEQFF.

The rearrangement links TRBV4-2 to TRBJ2-1, with D possibly being TRBD2 (5 bases). The V and J ends lost 5 bases and 10 bases respectively, with 15 bases between them. CDR3 size: 13 residues. Germline V gene sequence: CDR1 LGHNA, CDR2 YNFKEQ. This CDR3 is CASSEGLRLEQFF. The CDR3 bases are TGTGCCAGCAGCGAGGGATTACGACTAGAGCAGTTCTTC.

This clone was recorded only once. V usage is TRBV5-1 and J usage is TRBJ2-5; a possible D gene is TRBD1 (6 bases). Trimming cost V 3 bases and J 5 bases, with 20 bases left between them. Germline assignment: CDR1 SGHRS and CDR2 YFSETQ. The CDR3 totals 16 residues. CDR3 amino acids: CASSSAGTTPVETQYF. CDR3 nucleotides: TGCGCCAGCAGCTCAGCCGGGACAACCCCTGTGGAGACCCAGTACTTC.

CDR3 in amino acids: CASSYGPEAFF. In DNA form, the CDR3 reads TGTGCCAGCAGTTACGGGCCGGAAGCTTTCTTT. This chain links TRBV6-5 with TRBJ1-1; D is ambiguous. V was trimmed by 2 bases and J by 8 bases, leaving 6 bases between them. This CDR3 is 11 amino acids long. Germline V gives CDR1 MNHEY, CDR2 SVGAGI.

This chain links TRBV5-1 with TRBJ2-7; D tentatively reads TRBD1 or TRBD2 (6 bases each). The V gene lost 4 bases and the J gene lost 7 bases, with 24 bases spanning the gap. CDR3 size: 16 residues. The germline V gene has CDR1 SGHRS and CDR2 YFSETQ. CDR3 protein: CASSPRGGRDLYEQYF. Here the CDR3 DNA reads TGCGCCAGCAGCCCCAGGGGCGGGCGGGATCTCTATGAGCAGTACTTC. Using reference TRBV5-1 and TRBJ2-7 for the parts outside the CDR3, the full variable domain is KAGVTQTPRYLIKTRGQQVTLSCSPISGHRSVSWYQQTPGQGLQFLFEYFSETQRNKGNFPGRFSGRQFSNSRSEMNVSTLELGDSALYLCASSPRGGRDLYEQYFGPGTRLTVT.

J is TRBJ2-2 and V is TRBV5-1, with 7 bases matching TRBD2. V dropped 0 bases and J dropped 3; count of bases not matched to a gene: 2. This CDR3 is built from 15 residues. Germline V gives CDR1 SGHRS, CDR2 YFSETQ. The CDR3 sequence: CASSLDAGDTGELFF. CDR3 DNA sequence: TGCGCCAGCAGCTTGGATGCGGGAGACACCGGGGAGCTGTTTTTT.

For the CDR3, the DNA is TGCAGCGTCCTGACGGGAGGAAGTAGAGATACGCAGTATTTT. Amino acid sequence: CSVLTGGSRDTQYF. The rearrangement uses TRBV29-1 and TRBJ2-3; 7 bases are a match to TRBD2. V lost 6 bases, J lost 5 bases, and 11 bases stayed unmatched. The CDR3 totals 14 residues. Germline loops: CDR1 SQVTM, CDR2 ANQGSEA.

The CDR3 protein is CASSDWGGGTEAFF. CDR3 sequence (DNA): TGCGCCAGCAGTGATTGGGGTGGTGGCACTGAAGCTTTCTTT. J is TRBJ1-1 and V is TRBV10-2; no reliable D call. Trimming left V 3 bases short and J 4 bases short, with 12 bases between. CDR1 is WSHSY, CDR2 SAAADI, per germline. This CDR3 region has 14 residues.

The chain employs TRBV5-1 and TRBJ2-1, with TRBD2 matching over 12 bases. The CDR3 has 15 residues. CDR1 is SGHRS and CDR2 is YFSETQ in the germline V gene. V lost 5 bases and J lost 8; bases outside the gene matches: 8. CDR3 nucleotides: TGCGCCAGCAGTCTGACTAGCGGGAGTAAATATGAGCAGTTCTTC. Encoded protein: CASSLTSGSKYEQFF.

The rearrangement links TRBV27 to TRBJ2-7; 10 nucleotides agree with TRBD1. Trimming cost V 0 bases and J 1 base; bases outside gene matches: 12. The germline CDR1 and CDR2 sequences are MNHEY and SMNVEV (reference sequence). The CDR3 is 19 residues long. DNA of the CDR3: TGTGCCAGCAGTTTATCGGTTGTCGCGGGACAGGGGTCATCCTACGAGCAGTACTTC. Its translation: CASSLSVVAGQGSSYEQYF.

The V gene is TRBV5-4, the J gene TRBJ2-2; tentatively, D is TRBD2 (5 bases). The CDR3 contains 13 residues. V gave up 4 bases and J gave up 9 bases, with 13 bases separating them. Germline-derived CDR1 and CDR2 are SGHNT and YYREEE (reference sequence). The CDR3 nucleotides read TGTGCCAGCAGCCTATGGACTGGGAGGGAGCTGTTTTTT. Its translation: CASSLWTGRELFF.

The V and J genes are TRBV27 and TRBJ1-5; D remains ambiguous. V lost 5 bases to trimming and J lost 9 bases, with 14 bases between them. CDR3 length: 13 amino acids. CDR1 is MNHEY and CDR2 is SMNVEV in the germline V gene (reference sequence). CDR3 residues: CASSVQPDRPQHF. CDR3 sequence (DNA): TGTGCCAGCAGTGTGCAACCCGATCGGCCCCAGCATTTT.

The chain uses TRBV5-1 and TRBJ2-2; possibly TRBD2 for D (5 bases). This CDR3 has 15 residues. V was cut by 4 bases and J by 1 base, with 11 bases left in between. Germline lookup yields CDR1 SGHRS and CDR2 YFSETQ. CDR3 region: CASSRGVQNTGELFF. In nucleotides, the CDR3 is TGCGCCAGCAGCCGGGGTGTACAGAACACCGGGGAGCTGTTTTTT. Using reference TRBV5-1 and TRBJ2-2 for the parts outside the CDR3, the full variable domain is KAGVTQTPRYLIKTRGQQVTLSCSPISGHRSVSWYQQTPGQGLQFLFEYFSETQRNKGNFPGRFSGRQFSNSRSEMNVSTLELGDSALYLCASSRGVQNTGELFFGEGSRLTVL.

This sequence joins TRBV7-9 and TRBJ2-5; 12 bases line up with TRBD2. Trimming took 5 bases from V and 4 from J; bases not matched to a gene: 5. The CDR3 is made up of 15 amino acids. Germline loops: CDR1 SEHNR, CDR2 FQNEAQ (reference sequence). CDR3: CASSALAGGRETQYF. In DNA, the CDR3 is TGTGCCAGCAGCGCCCTAGCGGGAGGGCGAGAGACCCAGTACTTC.

The genes are TRBV19 and TRBJ2-7; D gene unclear. V was cut by 2 bases and J by 2 bases, with 7 bases left in between. Germline V gene data show CDR1 as LNHDA and CDR2 as SQIVND (reference sequence). The CDR3 runs 13 residues. CDR3 in amino acids: CASSIRDTYEQYF. Here the CDR3 DNA reads TGTGCCAGTAGTATAAGAGACACCTACGAGCAGTACTTC.

The chain uses TRBV11-3 and TRBJ2-5; 9 bases map to TRBD2. With V trimmed by 5 bases and J by 2 bases, 3 bases remained unmatched. This CDR3 is built from 14 residues. The germline gives CDR1 SGHNT, CDR2 YENEEA. The CDR3 DNA reads TGTGCCAGCAGCCTCCTAGCGGGACAAGAGACCCAGTACTTC. Translating it yields CASSLLAGQETQYF.